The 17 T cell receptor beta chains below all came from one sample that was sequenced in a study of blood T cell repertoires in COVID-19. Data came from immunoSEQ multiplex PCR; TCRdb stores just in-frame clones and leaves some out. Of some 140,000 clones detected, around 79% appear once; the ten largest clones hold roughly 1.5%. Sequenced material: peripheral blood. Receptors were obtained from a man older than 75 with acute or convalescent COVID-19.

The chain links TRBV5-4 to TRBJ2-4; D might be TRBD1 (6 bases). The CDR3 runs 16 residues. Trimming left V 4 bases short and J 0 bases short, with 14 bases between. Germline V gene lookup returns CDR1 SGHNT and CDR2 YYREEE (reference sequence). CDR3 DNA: TGTGCCAGCAGCCCGGACAGCCTTATAGCCAAAAACATTCAGTACTTC. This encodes CASSPDSLIAKNIQYF.

This CDR3 is CASSLEGARGNTIYF. The CDR3 DNA reads as TGTGCCAGCAGCTTGGAGGGGGCACGAGGAAACACCATATATTTT. The gene calls are TRBV5-5 and TRBJ1-3; TRBD1 aligns across 7 bases. V lost 0 bases to trimming and J lost 4 bases; unmatched junction nucleotides: 4. The CDR3 covers 15 residues. From germline, CDR1 is SGHKS and CDR2 YYEKEE (reference sequence).

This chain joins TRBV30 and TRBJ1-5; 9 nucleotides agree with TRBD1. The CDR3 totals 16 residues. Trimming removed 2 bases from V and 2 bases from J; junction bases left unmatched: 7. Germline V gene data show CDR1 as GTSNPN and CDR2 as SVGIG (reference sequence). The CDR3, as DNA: TGTGCCTGGAGTCCAGGACAGGGGACTGGCAATCAGCCCCAGCATTTT. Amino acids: CAWSPGQGTGNQPQHF. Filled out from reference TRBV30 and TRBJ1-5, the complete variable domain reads SQTIHQWPATLVQPVGSPLSLECTVEGTSNPNLYWYRQAAGRGLQLLFYSVGIGQISSEVPQNLSASRPQDRQFILSSKKLLLSDSGFYLCAWSPGQGTGNQPQHFGDGTRLSIL.

The CDR3 spells CASTQLAGKDNEQFF. Here the CDR3 DNA reads TGTGCCAGCACCCAACTAGCGGGGAAAGACAATGAGCAGTTCTTC. V and J are TRBV28 and TRBJ2-1, with 10 bases lining up with TRBD2. Trimming cost V 7 bases and J 5 bases; bases outside gene matches: 8. The CDR3 is made up of 15 amino acids. Germline V gene sequence: CDR1 MDHEN, CDR2 SYDVKM. Supplemented by reference TRBV28 and TRBJ2-1, the full variable domain reads DVKVTQSSRYLVKRTGEKVFLECVQDMDHENMFWYRQDPGLGLRLIYFSYDVKMKEKGDIPEGYSVSREKKERFSLILESASTNQTSMYLCASTQLAGKDNEQFFGPGTRLTVL.

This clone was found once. The chain's CDR3 is CATSDAASGGPLDTQYF. CDR3 in DNA: TGTGCCACCAGTGATGCGGCTAGCGGGGGCCCTTTAGATACGCAGTATTTT. The J gene is TRBJ2-3, the V gene TRBV24-1; 10 bases are a match to TRBD2. Trimming removed 3 bases from V and 5 bases from J; junction bases left unmatched: 10. The CDR3 is 17 residues long. Germline CDR1 is KGHDR and CDR2 is SFDVKD.

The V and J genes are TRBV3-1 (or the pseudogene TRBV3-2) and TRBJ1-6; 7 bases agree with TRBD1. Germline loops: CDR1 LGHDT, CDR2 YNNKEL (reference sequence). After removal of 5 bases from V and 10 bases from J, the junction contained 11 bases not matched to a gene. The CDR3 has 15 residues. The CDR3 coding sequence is TGTGCCAGCAGCGTACGACAGGGTTCTTCCTCACCCCTCCACTTT. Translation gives CASSVRQGSSSPLHF.

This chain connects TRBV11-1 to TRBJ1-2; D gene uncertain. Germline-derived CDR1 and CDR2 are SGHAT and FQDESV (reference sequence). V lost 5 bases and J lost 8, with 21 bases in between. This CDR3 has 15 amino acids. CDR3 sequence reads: CASSASGGHMGGYTF. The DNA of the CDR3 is TGTGCCAGCAGCGCTTCGGGAGGCCACATGGGGGGCTACACCTTC.

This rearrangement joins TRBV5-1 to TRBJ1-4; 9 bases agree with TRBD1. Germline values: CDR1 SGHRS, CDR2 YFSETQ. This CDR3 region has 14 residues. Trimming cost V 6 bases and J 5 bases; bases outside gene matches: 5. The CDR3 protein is CASTPGTGNEKLFF. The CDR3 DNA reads TGCGCCAGCACGCCCGGGACAGGGAATGAAAAACTGTTTTTT.

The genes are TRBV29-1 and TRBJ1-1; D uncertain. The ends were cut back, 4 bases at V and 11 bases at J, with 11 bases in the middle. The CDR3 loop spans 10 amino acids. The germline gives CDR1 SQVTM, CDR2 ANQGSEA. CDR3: CSVVLTEAFF. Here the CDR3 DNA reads TGCAGCGTTGTCCTGACGGAGGCTTTCTTT. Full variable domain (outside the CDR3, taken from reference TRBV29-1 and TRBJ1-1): SAVISQKPSRDICQRGTSLTIQCQVDSQVTMMFWYRQQPGQSLTLIATANQGSEATYESGFVIDKFPISRPNLTFSTLTVSNMSPEDSSIYLCSVVLTEAFFGQGTRLTVV.

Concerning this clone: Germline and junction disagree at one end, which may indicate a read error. This CDR3 is CASSLYSPGFLSDEQYF. CDR3 nucleotides: TGTGCCAGCAGTTTATACTCCCCAGGGTTCCTCTCCGACGAGCAGTACTTC. V and J are TRBV27 and TRBJ2-7; D may be TRBD1 (5 bases). The germline gives CDR1 MNHEY, CDR2 SMNVEV (reference sequence). The CDR3 is 17 amino acids.

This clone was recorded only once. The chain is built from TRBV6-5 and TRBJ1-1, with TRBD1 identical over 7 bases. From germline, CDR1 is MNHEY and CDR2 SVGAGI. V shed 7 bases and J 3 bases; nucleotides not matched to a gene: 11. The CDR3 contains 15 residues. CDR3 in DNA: TGTGCCAGCATTCCCCAGGGGGGCGGTCACACTGAAGCTTTCTTT. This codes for CASIPQGGGHTEAFF.

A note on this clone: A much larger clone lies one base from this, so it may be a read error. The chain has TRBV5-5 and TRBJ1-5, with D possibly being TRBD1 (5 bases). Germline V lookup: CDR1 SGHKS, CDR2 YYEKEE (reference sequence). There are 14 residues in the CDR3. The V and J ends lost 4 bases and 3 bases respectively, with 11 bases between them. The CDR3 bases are TGTGCCAGCAGCGCGGGGACTTTCAATCAGCCCCAGCATTTT. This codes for CASSAGTFNQPQHF. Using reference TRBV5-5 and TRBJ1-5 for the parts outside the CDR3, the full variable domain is DAGVTQSPTHLIKTRGQQVTLRCSPISGHKSVSWYQQVLGQGPQFIFQYYEKEERGRGNFPDRFSARQFPNYSSELNVNALLLGDSALYLCASSAGTFNQPQHFGDGTRLSIL.

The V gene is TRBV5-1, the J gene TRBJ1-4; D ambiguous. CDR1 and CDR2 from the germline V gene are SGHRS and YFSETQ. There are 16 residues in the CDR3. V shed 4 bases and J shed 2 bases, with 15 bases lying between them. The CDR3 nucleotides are TGCGCCAGCAGCCTGCGACGAGGGAGGACTAATGAAAAACTGTTTTTT. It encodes CASSLRRGRTNEKLFF.

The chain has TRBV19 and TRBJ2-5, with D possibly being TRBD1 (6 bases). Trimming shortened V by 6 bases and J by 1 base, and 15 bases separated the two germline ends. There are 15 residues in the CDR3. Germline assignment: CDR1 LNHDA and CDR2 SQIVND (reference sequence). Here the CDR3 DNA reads TGTGCCAGTAGATCAGGGGAGTCCCGCCAAGAGACCCAGTACTTC. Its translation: CASRSGESRQETQYF.

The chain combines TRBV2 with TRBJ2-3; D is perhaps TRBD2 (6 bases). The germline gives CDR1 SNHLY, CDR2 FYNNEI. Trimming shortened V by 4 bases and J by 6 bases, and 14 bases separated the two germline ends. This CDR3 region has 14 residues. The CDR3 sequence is CASSATGEGDTQYF. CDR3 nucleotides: TGTGCCAGCAGTGCCACGGGGGAAGGGGATACGCAGTATTTT.

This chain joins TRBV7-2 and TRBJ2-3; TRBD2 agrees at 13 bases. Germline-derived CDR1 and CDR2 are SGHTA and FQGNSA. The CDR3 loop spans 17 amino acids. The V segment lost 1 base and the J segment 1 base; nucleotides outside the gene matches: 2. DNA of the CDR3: TGTGCCAGCAGCTTAGTCGGGACTAGCGGGGGCACAGATACGCAGTATTTT. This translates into CASSLVGTSGGTDTQYF.

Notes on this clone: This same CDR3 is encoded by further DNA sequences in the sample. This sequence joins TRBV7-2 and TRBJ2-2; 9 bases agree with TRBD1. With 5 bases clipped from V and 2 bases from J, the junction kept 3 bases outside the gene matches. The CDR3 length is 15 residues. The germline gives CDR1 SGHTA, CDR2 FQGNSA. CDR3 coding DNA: TGTGCCAGCAGCCGGACAGGGGCTAACACCGGGGAGCTGTTTTTT. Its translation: CASSRTGANTGELFF. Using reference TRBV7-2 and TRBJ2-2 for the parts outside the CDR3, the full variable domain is GAGVSQSPSNKVTEKGKDVELRCDPISGHTALYWYRQSLGQGLEFLIYFQGNSAPDKSGLPSDRFSAERTGGSVSTLTIQRTQQEDSAVYLCASSRTGANTGELFFGEGSRLTVL.